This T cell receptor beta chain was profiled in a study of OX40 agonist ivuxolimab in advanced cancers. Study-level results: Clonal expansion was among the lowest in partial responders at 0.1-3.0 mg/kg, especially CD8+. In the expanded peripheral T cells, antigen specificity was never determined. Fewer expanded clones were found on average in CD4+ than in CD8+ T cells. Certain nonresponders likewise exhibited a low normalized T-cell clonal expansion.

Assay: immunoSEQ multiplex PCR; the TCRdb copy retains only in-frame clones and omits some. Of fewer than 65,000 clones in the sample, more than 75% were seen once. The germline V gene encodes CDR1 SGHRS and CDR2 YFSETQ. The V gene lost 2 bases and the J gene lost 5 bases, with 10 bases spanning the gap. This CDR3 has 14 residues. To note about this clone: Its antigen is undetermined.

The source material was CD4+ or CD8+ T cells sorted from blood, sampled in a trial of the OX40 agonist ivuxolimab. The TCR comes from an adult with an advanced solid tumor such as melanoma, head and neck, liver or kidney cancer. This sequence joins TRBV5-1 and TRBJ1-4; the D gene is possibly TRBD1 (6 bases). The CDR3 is CASSFDRRNEKLFF. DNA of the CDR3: TGCGCCAGCAGCTTCGACAGGAGGAATGAAAAACTGTTTTTT. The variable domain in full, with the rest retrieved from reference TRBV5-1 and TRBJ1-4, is KAGVTQTPRYLIKTRGQQVTLSCSPISGHRSVSWYQQTPGQGLQFLFEYFSETQRNKGNFPGRFSGRQFSNSRSEMNVSTLELGDSALYLCASSFDRRNEKLFFGSGTQLSVL.